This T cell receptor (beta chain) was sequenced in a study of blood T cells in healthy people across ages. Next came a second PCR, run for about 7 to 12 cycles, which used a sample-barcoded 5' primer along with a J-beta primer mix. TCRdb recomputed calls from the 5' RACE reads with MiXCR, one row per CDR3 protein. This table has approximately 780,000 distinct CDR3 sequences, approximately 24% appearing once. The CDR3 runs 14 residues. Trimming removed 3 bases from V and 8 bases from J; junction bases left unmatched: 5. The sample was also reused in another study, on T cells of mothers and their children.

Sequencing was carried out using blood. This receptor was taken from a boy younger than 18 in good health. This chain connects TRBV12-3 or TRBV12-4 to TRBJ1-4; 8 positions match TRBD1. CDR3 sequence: CASSFADRDEKLFF. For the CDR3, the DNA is TGTGCCAGCAGTTTCGCGGACAGGGACGAAAAACTGTTTTTT.